The 25 T cell receptor beta chains below come from one sample, sequenced in a study of read filtering for tumor transcriptome and immune sequencing. From roughly 0.4 ug of RNA, a library with molecular barcoded alpha/delta and beta/gamma adaptors was made. Via MiXCR, TCRdb re-called the reads, giving one row per CDR3 protein. The sample lists tens of thousands of distinct CDR3 sequences; 20% were seen once. Sequencing was carried out using a population of CD138-negative cells sorted from bone marrow. The receptors originated from a donor over 35 with multiple myeloma.

This clonotype occurred many times. V gene TRBV4-1 combines with J gene TRBJ2-2, with D perhaps matching TRBD2 (5 bases). The germline V gene encodes CDR1 MGHRA and CDR2 YSYEKL. The CDR3 is 14 amino acids. V lost 5 bases and J 1 base, leaving 8 bases between the germline ends. As DNA, the CDR3 is TGCGCCAGCAGCGACCGGGGGAACACCGGGGAGCTGTTTTTT. Residues: CASSDRGNTGELFF.

This clonotype was seen ten or more times. The rearrangement links TRBV23-1 to TRBJ2-1; 8 bases align to TRBD1. Being an ORF, TRBV23-1 has a function that is uncertain. The CDR3 covers 17 residues. With 3 bases clipped from V and 2 bases from J, the junction kept 9 bases outside the gene matches. DNA of the CDR3: TGCGCCAGCAGTCACCACCGACAGGGGAGCCCCTACAATGAGCAGTTCTTC. This translates into CASSHHRQGSPYNEQFF.

The table lists this clonotype with many counts. This rearrangement joins TRBV5-1 to TRBJ2-1; 8 nucleotides match TRBD1. V trimming: 2 bases; J trimming: 8 bases; junction bases outside the gene matches: 18. CDR1 is SGHRS, CDR2 YFSETQ, per germline. The length of the CDR3 is 18 residues. CDR3 in amino acids: CASSFFGSLGPTGDEQFF. CDR3 nucleotide sequence: TGCGCCAGCAGCTTTTTTGGATCATTGGGGCCGACAGGGGATGAGCAGTTCTTC.

This clonotype was seen ten or more times. CDR3 protein: CASSFVAGSYQETQYF. DNA for the CDR3: TGTGCCAGCAGTTTTGTAGCGGGATCGTATCAAGAGACCCAGTACTTC. V is TRBV28 and J is TRBJ2-5, with 8 positions matching TRBD2. There are 16 residues in the CDR3. Germline V gene lookup returns CDR1 MDHEN and CDR2 SYDVKM. V was pared by 3 bases and J by 2 bases, with 8 bases of the junction left unmatched.

For this clonotype: A read error is possible here, since a much larger clone lies one base away. This rearrangement joins TRBV20-1 to TRBJ2-5; 13 bases are a match to TRBD2. Germline loops: CDR1 DFQATT, CDR2 SNEGSKA (reference sequence). The trim removed 7 bases at V and 2 bases at J, leaving 7 bases unmatched. The CDR3 has 15 amino acids. The CDR3: CSVDGLAGEQETQYF. The CDR3 region has the DNA TGCAGTGTTGACGGACTAGCGGGGGAGCAAGAGACCCAGTACTTC.

This clonotype has ten or more counts. This chain joins TRBV19 and TRBJ2-1; D is ambiguous. The germline V and J ends were trimmed by 6 bases and 6 bases, with 6 bases remaining between them. From germline, CDR1 is LNHDA and CDR2 SQIVND (reference sequence). This CDR3 is 11 amino acids long. The CDR3 loop is CASRSGNEQFF. CDR3 sequence (DNA): TGTGCCAGTAGGTCGGGCAATGAGCAGTTCTTC. Based on the CDR3 plus reference TRBV19 and TRBJ2-1, the full variable domain is DGGITQSPKYLFRKEGQNVTLSCEQNLNHDAMYWYRQDPGQGLRLIYYSQIVNDFQKGDIAEGYSVSREKKESFPLTVTSAQKNPTAFYLCASRSGNEQFFGPGTRLTVL.

This clonotype was detected ten times or more. This chain joins TRBV6-5 and TRBJ1-1; D is undetermined. The germline gives CDR1 MNHEY, CDR2 SVGAGI. V lost 5 bases to trimming and J lost 1 base, with 8 bases between them. The CDR3 has 13 residues. DNA for the CDR3: TGTGCCAGCAGTGACCCCTGGAACACTGAAGCTTTCTTT. Translation gives CASSDPWNTEAFF.

At least ten counts were recorded for this clonotype. The V and J genes are TRBV10-3 and TRBJ2-1; 9 bases agree with TRBD2. CDR3 size: 19 residues. V was clipped by 1 base and J by 4 bases; unmatched bases: 14. Germline CDR1 ENHRY, CDR2 SYGVKD. This CDR3 is CAISEWSETVSGGYNEQFF. The CDR3 nucleotides read TGTGCCATCAGTGAGTGGTCGGAAACGGTTAGCGGGGGTTACAATGAGCAGTTCTTC.

This clonotype has a count of ten or more. Here the CDR3 DNA reads TGCGCCAGCAGCCCCGGAGGCGATGAGCAGTTCTTC. It codes for CASSPGGDEQFF. The chain combines TRBV5-1 with TRBJ2-1; D may be TRBD2 (5 bases). Trimming removed 4 bases at V and 8 bases at J, with 10 bases between. The CDR3 length is 12 residues. CDR1 SGHRS and CDR2 YFSETQ come from the germline V gene.

This clonotype was counted at least ten times. This chain joins TRBV2 and TRBJ2-7; no reliable D call. This CDR3 has 13 residues. Trimming left V 10 bases short and J 0 bases short, with 13 bases between. Germline lookup yields CDR1 SNHLY and CDR2 FYNNEI. This CDR3 reads CATGHAVSYEQYF. CDR3 nucleotide sequence: TGTGCCACCGGCCATGCAGTCTCCTACGAGCAGTACTTC.

This clonotype was recorded once. A far larger clone is just one base off, so this is likely a read error. V and J are TRBV6-5 and TRBJ2-1; 9 bases fit TRBD2. J gave up 7 bases and V 5 bases, and 27 bases lay outside the gene matches. The length of the CDR3 is 21 residues. The germline gives CDR1 MNHEY, CDR2 SVGAGI. The CDR3 sequence: CASSEAPVEGAGGGRANEQFF. In DNA form, the CDR3 reads TGTGCCAGCAGTGAGGCCCCCGTGGAGGGGGCCGGGGGCGGGAGGGCGAATGAGCAGTTCTTC.

This rearrangement joins TRBV5-5 to TRBJ2-1; D might be TRBD2 (6 bases). V shed 6 bases and J shed 5 bases, with 24 bases lying between them. The CDR3 has 17 residues. Germline-derived CDR1 and CDR2 are SGHKS and YYEKEE (reference sequence). CDR3 in amino acids: CASTWTGGLRANNEQFF. The DNA for the CDR3 is TGTGCCAGCACTTGGACCGGGGGACTTAGGGCCAACAATGAGCAGTTCTTC.

This clonotype was seen at least ten times. The gene calls are TRBV24-1 and TRBJ2-5; 9 positions match TRBD1. In germline, CDR1 is KGHDR, CDR2 SFDVKD. Unmatched junction bases numbered 8, after V lost 3 bases and J lost 4 bases. This CDR3 spans 16 amino acids. CDR3 residues: CATSDPGQGTGETQYF. In DNA form, the CDR3 reads TGTGCCACCAGTGATCCTGGACAGGGGACTGGAGAGACCCAGTACTTC.

This clonotype was observed many times. This sequence joins TRBV11-2 and TRBJ1-5, with D hard to call. Looked up from germline, CDR1 is SGHAT and CDR2 is FQNNGV. The CDR3 runs to 15 residues. V was clipped by 0 bases and J by 2 bases, with 8 bases between them. For the CDR3, the DNA is TGTGCCAGCAGCTTAGAGGCCGCCGGCAATCAGCCCCAGCATTTT. Translated: CASSLEAAGNQPQHF.

This clonotype was counted ten times or more. This chain connects TRBV29-1 to TRBJ2-1; D possibly matches TRBD1 or TRBD2 (5 bases each). The V gene lost 5 bases and the J gene lost 4 bases, with 15 bases spanning the gap. This CDR3 contains 14 residues. Germline V lookup: CDR1 SQVTM, CDR2 ANQGSEA. CDR3 in amino acids: CSVTSGQGYNEQFF. The CDR3 nucleotides are TGCAGCGTTACTAGTGGGCAGGGTTACAATGAGCAGTTCTTC.

The sample holds many counts of this clonotype. The V and J genes are TRBV19 and TRBJ2-5, with D perhaps matching TRBD1 (6 bases). V lost 8 bases, J lost 3 bases, and 13 bases lay in between. The CDR3 runs to 13 residues. CDR1 is LNHDA, CDR2 SQIVND, per germline (reference sequence). Here the CDR3 DNA reads TGTGCCAGTTCATGGGACAAGAAAGAGACCCAGTACTTC. The encoded protein is CASSWDKKETQYF.

By frequency in the sample, this clonotype is medium-sized (0.01 to 0.1%). The chain is built from TRBV7-2 and TRBJ2-5; TRBD2 matches at 14 bases. CDR1 is SGHTA, CDR2 FQGNSA, per germline. The J segment lost 7 bases and the V segment lost 5 bases, leaving 6 bases of the junction unmatched. This CDR3 spans 15 amino acids. The CDR3 region is CASSGGTSGSLTQYF. CDR3 coding DNA: TGTGCCAGCAGCGGGGGGACTAGCGGGAGTTTGACCCAGTACTTC.

This clonotype has a count of ten or more. The chain carries TRBV27 and TRBJ1-1; D possibly corresponds to TRBD1 (5 bases). The CDR3 extends over 16 amino acids. The germline V gene encodes CDR1 MNHEY and CDR2 SMNVEV (reference sequence). Trimming took off 6 bases at V and 2 bases at J, with 19 bases between the two ends. This CDR3 reads CASRHQSLGRNTEAFF. The CDR3 nucleotides are TGTGCCAGCAGACATCAGTCACTGGGGCGTAACACTGAAGCTTTCTTT.

This chain connects TRBV19 to TRBJ2-1, with 7 bases identical to TRBD2. The germline CDR1 and CDR2 sequences are LNHDA and SQIVND (reference sequence). The CDR3 consists of 15 residues. Unmatched junction bases numbered 17, after V lost 5 bases and J lost 13 bases. The CDR3 region has the DNA TGTGCCAGTAGTGCATCCGGGAGGATCTACAGTGAACAGTTCTTC. Protein: CASSASGRIYSEQFF.

This clonotype showed up many times. This chain uses TRBV9 with TRBJ2-7; 8 nucleotides align to TRBD2. The germline CDR1 and CDR2 sequences are SGDLS and YYNGEE. Trimming cost V 0 bases and J 3 bases; bases outside gene matches: 2. CDR3 length equals 14 residues. The CDR3 sequence: CASSVAGTSYEQYF. The CDR3 nucleotides are TGTGCCAGCAGCGTAGCCGGGACTAGCTACGAGCAGTACTTC.

This clonotype was recorded many times. Relative to the germline gene, one junction end is altered; a read error may explain this. V gene TRBV7-7 combines with J gene TRBJ2-3; D is unclear. Germline-derived CDR1 and CDR2 are SSHAT and FNYEAQ (reference sequence). The CDR3 spans 13 residues. The CDR3 sequence is CASSLRMEDAQYF. Written as DNA, the CDR3 is TGTGCTAGCAGCTTAAGGATGGAAGATGCGCAGTATTTT.

This clonotype has at least ten counts. The CDR3 DNA follows: TGTGCCAGCAGCTCCTCCGGGACTCTCCCTCTCGAGCAGTACTTC. It translates to CASSSSGTLPLEQYF. The gene calls are TRBV21-1 and TRBJ2-7; the tabulated D call, TRBD2, remains unverified against the DNA. TRBV21-1 is designated a pseudogene. This CDR3 has 15 residues.

This clonotype was found many times. The genes are TRBV12-3 or TRBV12-4 and TRBJ2-1, with 7 bases fitting TRBD2. V lost 5 bases, J lost 9 bases, and 1 base stayed unmatched. This CDR3 has 11 residues. The chain's CDR3 is CASSTSVEQFF. DNA of the CDR3: TGTGCCAGCAGTACTAGCGTTGAGCAGTTCTTC.

In its sample, this clonotype was seen many times. The chain employs TRBV7-3 and TRBJ2-1; 9 nucleotides agree with TRBD2. The germline CDR1 and CDR2 sequences are SGHTA and FQGTGA. The CDR3 is 17 amino acids. V dropped 5 bases and J dropped 4; count of bases not matched to a gene: 12. CDR3 coding DNA: TGTGCCAGCAGCGCGGGCCCGCTAGCGGGACAGTACAATGAGCAGTTCTTC. As protein: CASSAGPLAGQYNEQFF.

This clonotype has just a few counts. J is TRBJ2-7 and V is TRBV11-3; a possible D gene is TRBD2 (6 bases). CDR1 and CDR2 from the germline V gene are SGHNT and YENEEA. The CDR3 consists of 13 residues. V was shortened by 4 bases and J by 6 bases, with 13 bases between the two germline ends. This CDR3 reads CASSWRVGSEQYF. CDR3 DNA sequence: TGTGCCAGCAGCTGGAGGGTAGGGAGCGAGCAGTACTTC.